These 32 T cell receptor beta chains were all obtained from the same sample, sequenced in a study of Tregs in tolerant kidney transplant recipients. Data came from immunoSEQ multiplex PCR; TCRdb stores just in-frame clones and leaves some out. Of 200,000 to 300,000 clones in the sample, around 81% were seen once. Input material: CD4+ T cells from blood. These receptor sequences come from a human donor in good health.

This chain uses TRBV9 with TRBJ2-1; no definite D call. The CDR3 is made up of 15 amino acids. The germline gives CDR1 SGDLS, CDR2 YYNGEE. Trimming removed 0 bases from V and 2 bases from J, with 9 bases in between. CDR3 nucleotide sequence: TGTGCCAGCAGCGTAGGGTTAGGTGCCTACAATGAGCAGTTCTTC. It specifies CASSVGLGAYNEQFF. Variable domain in full (rest from reference TRBV9 and TRBJ2-1): DSGVTQTPKHLITATGQRVTLRCSPRSGDLSVYWYQQSLDQGLQFLIQYYNGEERAKGNILERFSAQQFPDLHSELNLSSLELGDSALYFCASSVGLGAYNEQFFGPGTRLTVL.

J is TRBJ1-2 and V is TRBV19; D gene unclear. Trimming took 7 bases from V and 3 from J, leaving 21 bases between them. The CDR3 has 16 amino acids. Germline values: CDR1 LNHDA, CDR2 SQIVND (reference sequence). The CDR3 region is CASTPREGAAYYGYTF. In DNA, the CDR3 is TGTGCCAGTACCCCAAGGGAAGGTGCAGCCTACTATGGCTACACCTTC. Combining the CDR3 with reference TRBV19 and TRBJ1-2 gives the whole variable domain DGGITQSPKYLFRKEGQNVTLSCEQNLNHDAMYWYRQDPGQGLRLIYYSQIVNDFQKGDIAEGYSVSREKKESFPLTVTSAQKNPTAFYLCASTPREGAAYYGYTFGSGTRLTVV.

The chain uses TRBV7-8 and TRBJ1-3; possibly TRBD1 for D (6 bases). Germline CDR1 is SGHVS and CDR2 is FQNEAQ. V lost 1 base to trimming and J lost 8 bases, with 12 bases between them. This CDR3 comprises 14 residues. CDR3: CASSLVGAEDTIYF. The CDR3 DNA reads TGTGCCAGCAGCTTAGTGGGGGCGGAAGACACCATATATTTT.

The chain joins TRBV23-1 to TRBJ1-2; no reliable D call. TRBV23-1 is identified as an open reading frame with a role that is uncertain. The CDR3 contains 17 residues. V shed 2 bases and J shed 0 bases, with 16 bases lying between them. The CDR3 DNA reads TGCGCCAGCAGTCAAAACGCAGGAAGCCTATCTAACTATGGCTACACCTTC. It encodes CASSQNAGSLSNYGYTF.

Notes on this clone: Other DNA sequences of this sample code for an identical CDR3. J is TRBJ2-1 and V is TRBV18; the D is unclear. CDR3 length: 13 residues. Germline-derived CDR1 and CDR2 are KGHSH and LQKENI. V shed 3 bases and J shed 3 bases, with 6 bases lying between them. The CDR3 loop is CASSPPSYNEQFF. CDR3 bases: TGTGCCAGCTCACCCCCCAGCTACAATGAGCAGTTCTTC.

The rearrangement joins TRBV27 to TRBJ2-3; tentatively, D is TRBD1 or TRBD2 (6 bases each). CDR3 length: 15 amino acids. The germline gives CDR1 MNHEY, CDR2 SMNVEV (reference sequence). V dropped 8 bases and J dropped 2 bases, with 17 bases sitting between them. In nucleotides, the CDR3 is TGTGCCAGCTGCCTAGGGGGACTTCTCACAGATACGCAGTATTTT. It codes for CASCLGGLLTDTQYF.

The V and J genes are TRBV6-6 and TRBJ1-2; D gene unclear. Trimming took off 2 bases at V and 6 bases at J, with 7 bases between the two ends. The V gene's germline CDR1 is MNHNY and CDR2 SVGAGI (reference sequence). This CDR3 spans 12 amino acids. The CDR3 DNA is TGTGCCAGCAGTTACCGCAGAGATGGCTACACCTTC. Translating it yields CASSYRRDGYTF.

Points on this clone: Within the sample, other DNA sequences also encode this same CDR3. This chain uses TRBV5-1 with TRBJ2-3; 7 bases agree with TRBD2. The CDR3 is made up of 16 amino acids. CDR1 and CDR2 (germline): SGHRS, YFSETQ. The V segment lost 0 bases and the J segment 0 bases; nucleotides outside the gene matches: 4. Here the CDR3 reads CASSLGLALSTDTQYF. The CDR3 region has the DNA TGCGCCAGCAGCTTGGGACTAGCCCTCAGCACAGATACGCAGTATTTT.

The chain recombines TRBV30 with TRBJ1-3; D unresolved. Trimming left V 3 bases short and J 0 bases short, with 12 bases between. The CDR3 spans 15 residues. Germline V gene data show CDR1 as GTSNPN and CDR2 as SVGIG (reference sequence). CDR3 nucleotides: TGTGCCTGGAGAAACCAGCGATTCTCTGGAAACACCATATATTTT. Protein: CAWRNQRFSGNTIYF.

The chain employs TRBV10-3 and TRBJ1-1, with D perhaps matching TRBD1 (5 bases). Trimming left V 10 bases short and J 7 bases short, with 22 bases between. The V gene's germline CDR1 is ENHRY and CDR2 SYGVKD. This CDR3 has 14 residues. CDR3 DNA: TGTGCCACCAGGGACCTAACAAGGGGATATGAAGCTTTCTTT. This codes for CATRDLTRGYEAFF.

V is TRBV7-2 and J is TRBJ1-1; D is possibly TRBD1 (6 bases). Germline CDR1 reads SGHTA; CDR2 reads FQGNSA. The CDR3 runs 13 residues. V lost 5 bases and J lost 5, with 12 bases in between. The CDR3 is CASSIQGGTEAFF. DNA for the CDR3: TGTGCCAGCAGCATACAGGGTGGAACTGAAGCTTTCTTT.

The V and J genes are TRBV5-5 and TRBJ2-7, with TRBD1 identical over 9 bases. V lost 3 bases, J lost 2 bases, and 15 bases stayed unmatched. In germline, CDR1 is SGHKS, CDR2 YYEKEE (reference sequence). This CDR3 contains 18 residues. The CDR3 sequence: CASSSPPNDRGNPYEQYF. CDR3 coding DNA: TGTGCCAGCAGCTCCCCTCCTAACGACAGGGGGAACCCCTACGAGCAGTACTTC. Looking up the rest from reference TRBV5-5 and TRBJ2-7 gives the full variable domain: DAGVTQSPTHLIKTRGQQVTLRCSPISGHKSVSWYQQVLGQGPQFIFQYYEKEERGRGNFPDRFSARQFPNYSSELNVNALLLGDSALYLCASSSPPNDRGNPYEQYFGPGTRLTVT.

The genes are TRBV4-1 and TRBJ2-4; 11 positions agree with TRBD2. There are 16 residues in the CDR3. With V trimmed by 2 bases and J by 6 bases, 6 bases remained unmatched. Germline CDR1 reads MGHRA; CDR2 reads YSYEKL. DNA of the CDR3: TGCGCCAGCAGCCAACCTACTAGCGGGAGCAGAAACATTCAGTACTTC. It encodes CASSQPTSGSRNIQYF.

The V and J genes are TRBV4-2 and TRBJ2-5; a weak D match, TRBD2 (6 bases). The germline V gene has CDR1 LGHNA and CDR2 YNFKEQ. With 0 bases removed from V and 9 bases from J, the gap between germline ends came to 20 bases. The CDR3 is made up of 16 amino acids. The CDR3 sequence: CASSQERPGRGDAQYF. In DNA, the CDR3 is TGTGCCAGCAGCCAAGAAAGGCCCGGGAGAGGGGATGCCCAGTACTTC.

The chain carries TRBV5-1 and TRBJ2-1, with 9 positions matching TRBD1. This CDR3 has 18 amino acids. Germline V gene lookup returns CDR1 SGHRS and CDR2 YFSETQ. V was clipped by 0 bases and J by 3 bases; unmatched bases: 10. Here the CDR3 reads CASSLAPGTGSVYNEQFF. CDR3 nucleotide sequence: TGCGCCAGCAGCTTGGCTCCCGGGACAGGGAGCGTCTACAATGAGCAGTTCTTC.

The gene calls are TRBV19 and TRBJ2-5, with D perhaps TRBD2 (5 bases). The CDR3 is 14 amino acids. CDR1 and CDR2 from the germline V gene are LNHDA and SQIVND (reference sequence). The ends were cut back, 1 base at V and 5 bases at J, with 11 bases in the middle. In nucleotides, the CDR3 is TGTGCCAGTAGTATAGTGGCAGGCGGGGAGACCCAGTACTTC. Residues: CASSIVAGGETQYF.

J is TRBJ1-2 and V is TRBV18; 9 bases agree with TRBD1. The germline gives CDR1 KGHSH, CDR2 LQKENI. This CDR3 spans 15 amino acids. Trimming removed 2 bases from V and 4 bases from J; junction bases left unmatched: 5. CDR3 in DNA: TGTGCCAGCTCACCAAAACAGGGGGCGACCTATGGCTACACCTTC. Its translation is CASSPKQGATYGYTF.

This chain links TRBV5-6 with TRBJ2-3; TRBD1 matches at 11 bases. This CDR3 has 15 residues. Germline V gene sequence: CDR1 SGHDT, CDR2 YYEEEE. V shed 3 bases and J 3 bases; nucleotides not matched to a gene: 3. CDR3 nucleotide sequence: TGTGCCAGCAGCTCGGACAGGGGGCTTACAGATACGCAGTATTTT. It translates to CASSSDRGLTDTQYF.

V and J are TRBV4-1 and TRBJ2-3, with D maybe TRBD1 (6 bases). Germline CDR1 reads MGHRA; CDR2 reads YSYEKL. V was clipped by 3 bases and J by 5 bases, with 18 bases between them. There are 16 residues in the CDR3. The CDR3 nucleotides read TGCGCCAGCAGCCACACCAGTTTACTAGGGGGAGATACGCAGTATTTT. Translated, it gives CASSHTSLLGGDTQYF.

The chain uses TRBV6-1 and TRBJ1-1; 9 bases are shared with TRBD1. CDR3 length: 15 residues. Germline values: CDR1 MNHNS, CDR2 SASEGT. V shed 5 bases and J 8 bases; nucleotides not matched to a gene: 12. As DNA, the CDR3 is TGTGCCAGCAGTCCATTCGGAGGGACAGGGTTGGAAGCTTTCTTT. The encoded protein is CASSPFGGTGLEAFF.

J is TRBJ2-3 and V is TRBV30; no definite D call. CDR3 size: 12 residues. The germline CDR1 and CDR2 sequences are GTSNPN and SVGIG (reference sequence). Trimming removed 0 bases at V and 1 base at J, with 2 bases between. Here the CDR3 reads CAWSVGTDTQYF. The CDR3 DNA is TGTGCCTGGAGTGTAGGCACAGATACGCAGTATTTT.

CDR3 bases: TGTGCCAGCAGCAAAGCGCAGAGGGACGGTGAGCAGTTCTTC. This gives the protein CASSKAQRDGEQFF. The chain is built from TRBV21-1 and TRBJ2-1. TRBV21-1 is a known pseudogene. This CDR3 region has 14 residues.

Details on this clone: Other DNA variants within this sample encode the same CDR3. J is TRBJ2-7 and V is TRBV5-1; 11 bases map to TRBD2. The CDR3 sequence is 15 residues long. CDR1 SGHRS and CDR2 YFSETQ come from the germline V gene. V lost 1 base and J lost 3; bases outside the gene matches: 3. CDR3 sequence: CASSLSSGGNYEQYF. The CDR3 DNA reads TGCGCCAGCAGCTTGTCTAGCGGGGGGAACTACGAGCAGTACTTC.

This chain connects TRBV30 to TRBJ1-5; D unresolved. The germline CDR1 and CDR2 sequences are GTSNPN and SVGIG (reference sequence). The V end lost 0 bases, the J end lost 6 bases, and 9 bases lay between the germline ends. This CDR3 region has 13 residues. CDR3 nucleotide sequence: TGTGCCTGGAGTGTAGGAGCCAGTCAGCCCCAGCATTTT. It encodes CAWSVGASQPQHF.

This clone was counted only a few times. DNA for the CDR3: TGTGCCAGAAGCTTGGTACAGGGTTATCAGCCCCAGCATTTT. Protein sequence: CARSLVQGYQPQHF. V is TRBV5-3 and J is TRBJ1-5; D might be TRBD1 (6 bases). TRBV5-3 is given ORF status, its function remaining uncertain. This CDR3 has 14 residues. V shed 0 bases and J shed 5 bases, with 9 bases lying between them.

The chain employs TRBV2 and TRBJ2-1; 12 nucleotides match TRBD1. CDR3 size: 14 residues. With 6 bases clipped from V and 9 bases from J, the junction kept 6 bases outside the gene matches. Per the germline V gene, CDR1 is SNHLY and CDR2 is FYNNEI. In DNA form, the CDR3 reads TGTGCCAGCAGATTGGGACAGGGGGCGAGTGAGCAGTTCTTC. Its protein product is CASRLGQGASEQFF.

The gene calls are TRBV7-4 and TRBJ2-7, with TRBD2 as a possible D gene (6 bases). The CDR3 is 17 amino acids. Trimming cost V 1 base and J 2 bases, with 18 bases left between them. The germline CDR1 and CDR2 sequences are SGHVT and SQSDAQ. The CDR3 is CASSLVPARDSTYEQYF. For the CDR3, the DNA is TGTGCCAGCAGCTTAGTTCCTGCCAGGGACTCGACCTACGAGCAGTACTTC.

J is TRBJ1-1 and V is TRBV7-7; no clear D gene. Germline lookup yields CDR1 SSHAT and CDR2 FNYEAQ (reference sequence). V lost 5 bases and J 0 bases, leaving 7 bases between the germline ends. The CDR3 is 13 residues long. CDR3 sequence reads: CASSVRMNTEAFF. The DNA for the CDR3 is TGTGCCAGCAGCGTTCGCATGAACACTGAAGCTTTCTTT.

The chain joins TRBV5-6 to TRBJ2-5, with 8 bases matching TRBD1. There are 15 residues in the CDR3. The junction had 7 bases not matched to a gene; V was cut back by 3 bases and J by 3 bases. Germline V gene sequence: CDR1 SGHDT, CDR2 YYEEEE. The DNA for the CDR3 is TGTGCCAGCAGCTCGGCCGGGACAGGAGAAGAGACCCAGTACTTC. It specifies CASSSAGTGEETQYF. Using reference TRBV5-6 and TRBJ2-5 for the parts outside the CDR3, the full variable domain is DAGVTQSPTHLIKTRGQQVTLRCSPKSGHDTVSWYQQALGQGPQFIFQYYEEEERQRGNFPDRFSGHQFPNYSSELNVNALLLGDSALYLCASSSAGTGEETQYFGPGTRLLVL.

The rearrangement joins TRBV7-3 to TRBJ2-3, with 8 bases matching TRBD2. J was trimmed by 0 bases and V by 3 bases; bases with no gene match: 8. Germline V gives CDR1 SGHTA, CDR2 FQGTGA. The CDR3 runs 17 residues. The CDR3 protein is CASSFGAGAGSTDTQYF. In nucleotides, the CDR3 is TGTGCCAGCAGCTTTGGAGCGGGGGCCGGTAGCACAGATACGCAGTATTTT.

The rearrangement links TRBV10-3 to TRBJ2-7; TRBD1 aligns across 10 bases. The CDR3 spans 16 residues. V gave up 4 bases and J gave up 1 base; unmatched junction bases: 7. CDR1 and CDR2 (germline): ENHRY, SYGVKD. CDR3 bases: TGTGCCATCAGTGTGGCCCAGGGACAGGGGTCCTACGAGCAGTACTTC. Residues: CAISVAQGQGSYEQYF.

The chain combines TRBV11-2 with TRBJ2-1; TRBD2 agrees at 10 bases. CDR3 size: 16 residues. V shed 7 bases and J 4 bases; nucleotides not matched to a gene: 10. Germline loops: CDR1 SGHAT, CDR2 FQNNGV. In DNA form, the CDR3 reads TGTGCCAGCAACCTGATAGCGGGGGGCCAGTACAATGAGCAGTTCTTC. Its translation: CASNLIAGGQYNEQFF.